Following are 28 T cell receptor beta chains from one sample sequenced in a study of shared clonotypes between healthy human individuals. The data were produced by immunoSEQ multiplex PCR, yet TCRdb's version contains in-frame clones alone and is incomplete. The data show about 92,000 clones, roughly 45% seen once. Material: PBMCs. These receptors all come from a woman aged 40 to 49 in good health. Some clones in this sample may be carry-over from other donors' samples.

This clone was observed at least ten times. The CDR3 nucleotides read TGTGCCAGCAGCTTAGCGGTGAGAACAGGGGGACTGGGGTCCTACGAGCAGTACTTC. Translation: CASSLAVRTGGLGSYEQYF. This sequence joins TRBV7-6 and TRBJ2-7; 8 bases map to TRBD1. Germline V lookup: CDR1 SGHVS, CDR2 FNYEAQ. The V gene end was trimmed by 0 bases and the J gene end by 1 base; junction bases not matched to a gene: 14. The CDR3 totals 19 residues.

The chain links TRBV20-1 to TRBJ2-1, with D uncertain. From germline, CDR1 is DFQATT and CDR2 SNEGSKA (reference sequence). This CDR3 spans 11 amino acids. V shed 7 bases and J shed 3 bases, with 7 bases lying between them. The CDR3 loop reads CSGADYNEQFF. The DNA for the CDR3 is TGCAGTGGAGCAGACTACAATGAGCAGTTCTTC.

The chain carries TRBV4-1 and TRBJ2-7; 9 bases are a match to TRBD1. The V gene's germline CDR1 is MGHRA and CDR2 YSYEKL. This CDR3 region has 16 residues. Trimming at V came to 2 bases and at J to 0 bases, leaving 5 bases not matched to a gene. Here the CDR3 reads CASSQLQGANSYEQYF. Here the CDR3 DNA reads TGCGCCAGCAGCCAACTACAGGGGGCGAACTCCTACGAGCAGTACTTC.

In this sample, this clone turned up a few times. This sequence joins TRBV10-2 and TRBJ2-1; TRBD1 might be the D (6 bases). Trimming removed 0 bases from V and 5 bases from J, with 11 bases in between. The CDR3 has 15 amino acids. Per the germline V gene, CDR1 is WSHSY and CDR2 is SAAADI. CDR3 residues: CASSESVDRNNEQFF. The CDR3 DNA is TGCGCCAGCAGTGAGTCGGTGGACAGAAACAATGAGCAGTTCTTC.

The CDR3 coding sequence is TGTGCCAGCAGCTTGGGATTCGACAGGGGGCCTAACTATGGCTACACCTTC. Translating gives CASSLGFDRGPNYGYTF. The chain recombines TRBV5-6 with TRBJ1-2, with TRBD1 identical over 10 bases. Germline CDR1 SGHDT, CDR2 YYEEEE. The CDR3 runs 17 residues. The J segment lost 0 bases and the V segment lost 0 bases, leaving 5 bases of the junction unmatched.

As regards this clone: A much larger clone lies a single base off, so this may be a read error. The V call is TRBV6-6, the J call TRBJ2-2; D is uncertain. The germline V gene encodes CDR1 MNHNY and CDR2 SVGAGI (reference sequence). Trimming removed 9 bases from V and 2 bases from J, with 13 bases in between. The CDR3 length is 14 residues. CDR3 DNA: TGTGCCAGTCGGCGGCATACAAACACCGGGGAGCTGTTTTTT. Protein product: CASRRHTNTGELFF.

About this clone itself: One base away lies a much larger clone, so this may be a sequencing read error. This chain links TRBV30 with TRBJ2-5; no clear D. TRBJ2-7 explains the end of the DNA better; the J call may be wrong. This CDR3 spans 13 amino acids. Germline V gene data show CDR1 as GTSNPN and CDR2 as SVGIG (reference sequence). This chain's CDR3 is CAWKPGSHYEQYF. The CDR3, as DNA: TGTGCCTGGAAACCGGGCAGTCACTACGAGCAGTACTTC.

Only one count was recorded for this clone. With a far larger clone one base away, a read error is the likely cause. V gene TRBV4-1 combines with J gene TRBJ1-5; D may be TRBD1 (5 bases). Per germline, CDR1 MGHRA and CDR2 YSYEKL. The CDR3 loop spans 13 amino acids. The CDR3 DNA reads TGTGCCAGCGGCCAAGGGGACGGTCAGCCCCAGCATTTT. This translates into CASGQGDGQPQHF.

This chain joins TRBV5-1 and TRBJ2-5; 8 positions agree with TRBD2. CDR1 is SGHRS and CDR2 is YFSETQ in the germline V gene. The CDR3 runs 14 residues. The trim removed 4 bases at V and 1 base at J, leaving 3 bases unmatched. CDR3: CASSLTSAQETQYF. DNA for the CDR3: TGCGCCAGCAGCCTGACTAGCGCCCAAGAGACCCAGTACTTC.

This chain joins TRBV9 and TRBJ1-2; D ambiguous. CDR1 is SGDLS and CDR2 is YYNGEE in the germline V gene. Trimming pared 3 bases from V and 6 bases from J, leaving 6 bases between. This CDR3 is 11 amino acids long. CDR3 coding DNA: TGTGCCAGCAGCGGAAGGGATGGCTACACCTTC. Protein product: CASSGRDGYTF.

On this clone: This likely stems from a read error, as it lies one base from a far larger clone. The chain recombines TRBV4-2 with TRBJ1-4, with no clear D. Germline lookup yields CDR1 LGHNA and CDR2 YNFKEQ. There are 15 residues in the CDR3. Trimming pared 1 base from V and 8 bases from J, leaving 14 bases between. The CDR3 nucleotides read TGTGCCAGCAGCCAAGGCTCAGACTATCGGGAAAAACTGTTTTTT. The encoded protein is CASSQGSDYREKLFF.

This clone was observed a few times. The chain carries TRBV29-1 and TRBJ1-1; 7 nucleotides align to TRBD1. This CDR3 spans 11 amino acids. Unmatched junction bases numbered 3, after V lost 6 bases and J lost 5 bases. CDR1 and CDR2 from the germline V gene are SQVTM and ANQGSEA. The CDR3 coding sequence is TGCAGCGTCCAGGGACAGACTGAAGCTTTCTTT. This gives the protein CSVQGQTEAFF.

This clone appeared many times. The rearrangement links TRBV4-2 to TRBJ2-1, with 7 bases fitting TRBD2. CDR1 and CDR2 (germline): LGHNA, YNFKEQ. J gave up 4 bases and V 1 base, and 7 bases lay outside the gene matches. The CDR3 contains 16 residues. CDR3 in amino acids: CASSQGSSGDYNEQFF. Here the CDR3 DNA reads TGTGCCAGCAGCCAAGGATCTAGCGGAGATTACAATGAGCAGTTCTTC.

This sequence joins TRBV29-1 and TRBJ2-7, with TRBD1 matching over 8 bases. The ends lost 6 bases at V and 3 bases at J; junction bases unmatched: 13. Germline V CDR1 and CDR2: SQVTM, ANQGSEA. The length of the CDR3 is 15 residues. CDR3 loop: CSVDWWTGSRYEQYF. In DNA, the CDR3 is TGCAGCGTGGATTGGTGGACAGGGTCCCGCTACGAGCAGTACTTC.

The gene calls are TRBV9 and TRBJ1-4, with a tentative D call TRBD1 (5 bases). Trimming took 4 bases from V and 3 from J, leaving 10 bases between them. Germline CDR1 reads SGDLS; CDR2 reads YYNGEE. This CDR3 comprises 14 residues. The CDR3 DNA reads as TGTGCCAGCAGCACGACAGCTGCTAATGAAAAACTGTTTTTT. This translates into CASSTTAANEKLFF. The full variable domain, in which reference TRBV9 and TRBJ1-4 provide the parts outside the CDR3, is DSGVTQTPKHLITATGQRVTLRCSPRSGDLSVYWYQQSLDQGLQFLIQYYNGEERAKGNILERFSAQQFPDLHSELNLSSLELGDSALYFCASSTTAANEKLFFGSGTQLSVL.

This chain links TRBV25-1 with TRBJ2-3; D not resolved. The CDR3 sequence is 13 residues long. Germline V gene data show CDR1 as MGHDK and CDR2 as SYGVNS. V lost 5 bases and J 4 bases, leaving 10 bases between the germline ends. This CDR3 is CASSPEPSDTQYF. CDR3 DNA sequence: TGTGCCAGCAGTCCCGAGCCGTCAGATACGCAGTATTTT. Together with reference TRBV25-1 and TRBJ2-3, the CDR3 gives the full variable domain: EADIYQTPRYLVIGTGKKITLECSQTMGHDKMYWYQQDPGMELHLIHYSYGVNSTEKGDLSSESTVSRIRTEHFPLTLESARPSHTSQYLCASSPEPSDTQYFGPGTRLTVL.

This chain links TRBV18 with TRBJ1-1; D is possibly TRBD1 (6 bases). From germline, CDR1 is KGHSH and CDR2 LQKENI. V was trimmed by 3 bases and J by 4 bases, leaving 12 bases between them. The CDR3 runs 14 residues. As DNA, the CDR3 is TGTGCCAGCTCACCGCAACAGGGCGTCACTGAAGCTTTCTTT. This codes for CASSPQQGVTEAFF.

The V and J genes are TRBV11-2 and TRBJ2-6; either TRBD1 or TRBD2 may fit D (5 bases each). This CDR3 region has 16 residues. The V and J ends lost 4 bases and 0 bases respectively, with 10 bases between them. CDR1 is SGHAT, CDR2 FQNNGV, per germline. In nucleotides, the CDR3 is TGTGCCAGCAGCTCGGGACGGAACTCTGGGGCCAACGTCCTGACTTTC. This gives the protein CASSSGRNSGANVLTF.

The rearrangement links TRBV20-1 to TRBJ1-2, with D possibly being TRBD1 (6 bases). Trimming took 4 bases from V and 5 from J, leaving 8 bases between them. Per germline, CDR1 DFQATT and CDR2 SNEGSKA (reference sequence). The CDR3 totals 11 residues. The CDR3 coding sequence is TGCAGTGCTACACAGGGATATGGCTACACCTTC. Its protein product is CSATQGYGYTF.

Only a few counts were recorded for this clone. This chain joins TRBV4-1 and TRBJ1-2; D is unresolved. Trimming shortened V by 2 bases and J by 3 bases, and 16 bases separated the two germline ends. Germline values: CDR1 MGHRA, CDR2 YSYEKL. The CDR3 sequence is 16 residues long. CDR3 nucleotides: TGCGCCAGCAGCCAAACCCCCGCAAGGGATGACTATGGCTACACCTTC. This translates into CASSQTPARDDYGYTF.

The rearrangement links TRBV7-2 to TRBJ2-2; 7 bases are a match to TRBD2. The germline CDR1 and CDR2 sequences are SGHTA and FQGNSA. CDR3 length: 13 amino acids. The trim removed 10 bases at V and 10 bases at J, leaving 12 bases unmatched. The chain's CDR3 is CATTEVRGVELFF. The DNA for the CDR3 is TGTGCCACCACAGAGGTCCGGGGGGTGGAGCTGTTTTTT.

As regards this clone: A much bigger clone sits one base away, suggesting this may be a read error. CDR3 in DNA: TGCGCCAGCAGCTTGGCTGTTATTCCCCCCCACGAGCAGTACTTC. It specifies CASSLAVIPPHEQYF. The V call is TRBV5-1, the J call TRBJ2-7; no firm D call. Deletions cut 0 bases from V and 5 bases from J, with 15 bases between. The CDR3 loop spans 15 amino acids. Germline V CDR1 and CDR2: SGHRS, YFSETQ.

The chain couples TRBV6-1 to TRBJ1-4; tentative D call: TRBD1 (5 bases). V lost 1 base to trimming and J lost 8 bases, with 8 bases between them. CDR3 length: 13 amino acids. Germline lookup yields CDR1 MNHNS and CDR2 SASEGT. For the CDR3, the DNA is TGTGCCAGCAGTGAAGGGAAGGGGGAAAAACTGTTTTTT. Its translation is CASSEGKGEKLFF.

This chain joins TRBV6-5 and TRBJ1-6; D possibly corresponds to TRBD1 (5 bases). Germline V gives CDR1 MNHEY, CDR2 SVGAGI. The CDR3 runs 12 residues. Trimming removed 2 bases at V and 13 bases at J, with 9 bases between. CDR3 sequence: CASSYRRGPLHF. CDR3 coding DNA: TGTGCCAGCAGTTACCGTCGGGGGCCCCTCCACTTT.

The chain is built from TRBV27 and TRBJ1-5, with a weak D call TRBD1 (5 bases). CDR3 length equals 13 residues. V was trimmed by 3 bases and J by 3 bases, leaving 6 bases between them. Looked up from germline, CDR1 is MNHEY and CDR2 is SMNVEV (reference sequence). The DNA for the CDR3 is TGTGCCAGCAGTTTCAGGGACAATCAGCCCCAGCATTTT. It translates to CASSFRDNQPQHF.

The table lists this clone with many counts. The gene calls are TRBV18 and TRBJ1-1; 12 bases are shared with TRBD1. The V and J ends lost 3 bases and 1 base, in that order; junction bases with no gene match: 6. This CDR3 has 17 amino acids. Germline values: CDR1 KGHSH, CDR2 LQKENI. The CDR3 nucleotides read TGTGCCAGCTCACCCCGGGACAGGGGGCCTGGGAACACTGAAGCTTTCTTT. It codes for CASSPRDRGPGNTEAFF.

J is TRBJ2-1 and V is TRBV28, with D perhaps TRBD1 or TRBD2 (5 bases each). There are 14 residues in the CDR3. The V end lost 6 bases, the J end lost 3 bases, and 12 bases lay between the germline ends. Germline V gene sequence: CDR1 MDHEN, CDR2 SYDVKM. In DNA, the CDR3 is TGTGCCAGCAGCGGGACGCCAAACTACAATGAGCAGTTCTTC. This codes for CASSGTPNYNEQFF. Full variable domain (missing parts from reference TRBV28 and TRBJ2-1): DVKVTQSSRYLVKRTGEKVFLECVQDMDHENMFWYRQDPGLGLRLIYFSYDVKMKEKGDIPEGYSVSREKKERFSLILESASTNQTSMYLCASSGTPNYNEQFFGPGTRLTVL.

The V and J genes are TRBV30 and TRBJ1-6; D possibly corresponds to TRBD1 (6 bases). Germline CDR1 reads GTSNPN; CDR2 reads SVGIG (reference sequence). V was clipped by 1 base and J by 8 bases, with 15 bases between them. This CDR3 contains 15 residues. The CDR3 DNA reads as TGTGCCTGGAGTGAACCGCAGGGGTCCTATTCACCCCTCCACTTT. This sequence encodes CAWSEPQGSYSPLHF.